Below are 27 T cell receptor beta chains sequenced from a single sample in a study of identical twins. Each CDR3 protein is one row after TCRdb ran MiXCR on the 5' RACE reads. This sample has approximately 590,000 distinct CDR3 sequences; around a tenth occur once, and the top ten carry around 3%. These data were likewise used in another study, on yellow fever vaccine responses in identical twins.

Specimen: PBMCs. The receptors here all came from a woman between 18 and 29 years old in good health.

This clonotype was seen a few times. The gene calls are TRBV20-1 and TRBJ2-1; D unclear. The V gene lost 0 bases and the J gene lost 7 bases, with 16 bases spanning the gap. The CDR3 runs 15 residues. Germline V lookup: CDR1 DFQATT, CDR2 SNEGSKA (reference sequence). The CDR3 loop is CSARDPKVLGNEQFF. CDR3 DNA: TGCAGTGCTAGAGATCCGAAGGTTTTGGGGAATGAGCAGTTCTTC.

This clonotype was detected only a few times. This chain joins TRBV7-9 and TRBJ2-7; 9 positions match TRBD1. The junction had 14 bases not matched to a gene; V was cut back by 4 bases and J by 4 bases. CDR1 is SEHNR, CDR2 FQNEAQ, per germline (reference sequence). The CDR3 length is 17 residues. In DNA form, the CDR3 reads TGTGCCAGCAGCTACCCCGGGACAGGGCTCGACATGTACGAGCAGTACTTC. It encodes CASSYPGTGLDMYEQYF. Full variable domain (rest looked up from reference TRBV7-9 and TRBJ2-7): DTGVSQNPRHKITKRGQNVTFRCDPISEHNRLYWYRQTLGQGPEFLTYFQNEAQLEKSRLLSDRFSAERPKGSFSTLEIQRTEQGDSAMYLCASSYPGTGLDMYEQYFGPGTRLTVT.

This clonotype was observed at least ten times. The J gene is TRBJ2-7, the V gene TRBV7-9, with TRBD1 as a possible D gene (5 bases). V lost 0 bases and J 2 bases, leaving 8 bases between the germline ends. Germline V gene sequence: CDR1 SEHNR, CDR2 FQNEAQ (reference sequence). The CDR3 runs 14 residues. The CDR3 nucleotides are TGTGCCAGCAGCTTAGCAGGGGCGACCTACGAGCAGTACTTC. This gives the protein CASSLAGATYEQYF.

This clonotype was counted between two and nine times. CDR3 DNA: TGTGCCAGCGCGGACAGAGATCAAGAGACCCAGTACTTC. Protein sequence: CASADRDQETQYF. V and J are TRBV27 and TRBJ2-5; tentative D call: TRBD1 (6 bases). Germline loops: CDR1 MNHEY, CDR2 SMNVEV (reference sequence). The CDR3 contains 13 residues. V was trimmed by 8 bases and J by 2 bases, leaving 12 bases between them.

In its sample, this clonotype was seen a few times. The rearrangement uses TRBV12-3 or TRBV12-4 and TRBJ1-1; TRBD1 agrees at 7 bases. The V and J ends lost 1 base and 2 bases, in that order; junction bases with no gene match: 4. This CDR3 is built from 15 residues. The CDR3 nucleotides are TGTGCCAGCAGTTTAGGGGGACAGACTAACACTGAAGCTTTCTTT. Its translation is CASSLGGQTNTEAFF.

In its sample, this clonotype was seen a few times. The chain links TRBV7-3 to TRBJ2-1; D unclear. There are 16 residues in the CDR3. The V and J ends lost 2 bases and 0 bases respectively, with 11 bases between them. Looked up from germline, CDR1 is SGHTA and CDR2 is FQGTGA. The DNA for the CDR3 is TGTGCCAGCAGCTTAGGGATTGTTAGCTCCTACAATGAGCAGTTCTTC. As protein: CASSLGIVSSYNEQFF.

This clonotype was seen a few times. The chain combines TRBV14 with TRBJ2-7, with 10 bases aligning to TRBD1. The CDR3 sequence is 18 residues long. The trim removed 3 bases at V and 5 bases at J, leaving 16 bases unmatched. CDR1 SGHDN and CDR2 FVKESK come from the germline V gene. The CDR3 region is CASSHPVPGTGERDEQYF. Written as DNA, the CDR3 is TGTGCCAGCAGCCACCCTGTGCCGGGGACAGGGGAAAGGGACGAGCAGTACTTC.

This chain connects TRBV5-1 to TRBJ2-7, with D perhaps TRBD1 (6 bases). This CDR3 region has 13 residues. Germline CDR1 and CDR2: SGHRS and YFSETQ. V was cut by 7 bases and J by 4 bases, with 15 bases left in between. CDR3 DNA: TGCGCCAGCGGGACAACACCTCTGTACGAGCAGTACTTC. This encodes CASGTTPLYEQYF.

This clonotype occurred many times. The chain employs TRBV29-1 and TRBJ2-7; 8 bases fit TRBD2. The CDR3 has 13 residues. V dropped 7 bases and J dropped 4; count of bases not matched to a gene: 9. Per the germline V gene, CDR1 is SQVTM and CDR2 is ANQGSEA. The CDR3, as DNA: TGCAGCGCTCGGGGGGGCAGGGGATACGAGCAGTACTTC. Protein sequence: CSARGGRGYEQYF.

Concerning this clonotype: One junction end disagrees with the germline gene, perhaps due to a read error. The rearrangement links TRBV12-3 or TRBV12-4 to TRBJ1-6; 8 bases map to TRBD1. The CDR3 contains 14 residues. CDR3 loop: CACSPGTGVSPLHF. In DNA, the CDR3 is TGTGCCTGCAGTCCCGGGACAGGCGTTTCACCCCTCCACTTT.

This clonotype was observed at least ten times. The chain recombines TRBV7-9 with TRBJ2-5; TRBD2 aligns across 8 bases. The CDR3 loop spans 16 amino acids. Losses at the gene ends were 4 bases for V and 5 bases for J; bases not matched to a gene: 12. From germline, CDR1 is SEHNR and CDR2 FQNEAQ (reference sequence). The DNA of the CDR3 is TGTGCCAGCAGCTCCGCTAGCGGGTGGGATGTGGAGACCCAGTACTTC. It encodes CASSSASGWDVETQYF.

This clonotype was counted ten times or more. This CDR3 reads CSVEVAGGPHEQYF. In DNA form, the CDR3 reads TGCAGCGTTGAAGTGGCGGGAGGGCCCCACGAGCAGTACTTC. The chain is built from TRBV29-1 and TRBJ2-7, with 9 bases that match TRBD2. CDR1 is SQVTM and CDR2 is ANQGSEA in the germline V gene. V dropped 1 base and J dropped 5; count of bases not matched to a gene: 6. This CDR3 has 14 residues.

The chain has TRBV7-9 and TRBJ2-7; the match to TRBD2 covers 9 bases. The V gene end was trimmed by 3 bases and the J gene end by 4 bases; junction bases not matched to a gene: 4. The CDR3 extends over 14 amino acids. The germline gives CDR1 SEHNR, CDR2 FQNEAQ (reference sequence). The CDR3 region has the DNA TGTGCCAGCAGCTTTCCCAGCGGGAGGTACGAGCAGTACTTC. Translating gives CASSFPSGRYEQYF.

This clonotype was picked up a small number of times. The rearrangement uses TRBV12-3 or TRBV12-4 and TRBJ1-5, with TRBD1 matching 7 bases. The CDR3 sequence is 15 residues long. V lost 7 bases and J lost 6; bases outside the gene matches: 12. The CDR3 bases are TGTGCCAGCACCTGGACAGGAGGGGTCATTCAGCCCCAGCATTTT. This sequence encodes CASTWTGGVIQPQHF.

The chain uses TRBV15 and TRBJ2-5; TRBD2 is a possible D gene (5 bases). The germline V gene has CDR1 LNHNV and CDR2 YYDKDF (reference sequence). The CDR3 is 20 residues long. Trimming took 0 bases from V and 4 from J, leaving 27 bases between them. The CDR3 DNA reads TGTGCCACCAGCAGAGAGGGGTTGGGTCTTAGTGGTCAGGCGGGAGAGACCCAGTACTTC. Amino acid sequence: CATSREGLGLSGQAGETQYF. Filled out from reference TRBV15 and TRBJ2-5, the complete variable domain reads DAMVIQNPRYQVTQFGKPVTLSCSQTLNHNVMYWYQQKSSQAPKLLFHYYDKDFNNEADTPDNFQSRRPNTSFCFLDIRSPGLGDTAMYLCATSREGLGLSGQAGETQYFGPGTRLLVL.

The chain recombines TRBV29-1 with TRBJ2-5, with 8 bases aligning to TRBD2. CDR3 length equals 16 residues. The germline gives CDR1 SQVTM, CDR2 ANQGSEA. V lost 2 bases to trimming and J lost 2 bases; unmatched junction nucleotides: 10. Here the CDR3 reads CSVELLAGNSQETQYF. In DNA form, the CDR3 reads TGCAGCGTTGAATTGCTAGCGGGCAACTCTCAAGAGACCCAGTACTTC.

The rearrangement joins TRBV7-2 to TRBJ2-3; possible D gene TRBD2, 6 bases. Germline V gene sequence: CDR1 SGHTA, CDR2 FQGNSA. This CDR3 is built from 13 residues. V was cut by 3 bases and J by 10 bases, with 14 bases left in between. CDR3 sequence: CASSFSTGGPQYF. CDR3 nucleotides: TGTGCCAGCAGCTTCTCCACCGGGGGACCGCAGTATTTT. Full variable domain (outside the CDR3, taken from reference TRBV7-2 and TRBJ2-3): GAGVSQSPSNKVTEKGKDVELRCDPISGHTALYWYRQSLGQGLEFLIYFQGNSAPDKSGLPSDRFSAERTGGSVSTLTIQRTQQEDSAVYLCASSFSTGGPQYFGPGTRLTVL.

CDR3 residues: CASSYGGGYGYTF. In DNA, the CDR3 is TGTGCCAGCAGTTACGGGGGGGGCTATGGCTACACCTTC. The chain carries TRBV6-5 and TRBJ1-2, with D possibly matching TRBD1 (5 bases). CDR3 length equals 13 residues. Trimming stripped 2 bases from V and 4 bases from J, with 8 bases between. In germline, CDR1 is MNHEY, CDR2 SVGAGI.

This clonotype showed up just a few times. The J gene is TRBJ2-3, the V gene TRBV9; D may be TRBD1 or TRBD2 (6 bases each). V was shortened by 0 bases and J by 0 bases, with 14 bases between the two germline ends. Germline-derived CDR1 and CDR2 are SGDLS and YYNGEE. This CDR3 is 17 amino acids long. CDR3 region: CASSVGGGHGSTDTQYF. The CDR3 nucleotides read TGTGCCAGCAGCGTAGGTGGGGGGCACGGTAGCACAGATACGCAGTATTTT.

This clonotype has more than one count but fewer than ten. This CDR3 reads CASSPDPGQGAGGYGYTF. The CDR3 DNA follows: TGTGCCAGCAGCCCGGACCCGGGACAGGGGGCGGGAGGCTATGGCTACACCTTC. The gene calls are TRBV4-2 and TRBJ1-2; 12 bases match TRBD1. This CDR3 has 18 amino acids. V lost 4 bases to trimming and J lost 4 bases; unmatched junction nucleotides: 13. Germline CDR1 reads LGHNA; CDR2 reads YNFKEQ.

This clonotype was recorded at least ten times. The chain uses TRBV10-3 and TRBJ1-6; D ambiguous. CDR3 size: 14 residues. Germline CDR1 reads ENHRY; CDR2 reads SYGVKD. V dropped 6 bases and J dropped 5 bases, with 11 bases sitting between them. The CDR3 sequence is CAIRTSRDNSPLHF. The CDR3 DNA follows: TGTGCCATCAGAACATCACGAGATAATTCACCCCTCCACTTT.

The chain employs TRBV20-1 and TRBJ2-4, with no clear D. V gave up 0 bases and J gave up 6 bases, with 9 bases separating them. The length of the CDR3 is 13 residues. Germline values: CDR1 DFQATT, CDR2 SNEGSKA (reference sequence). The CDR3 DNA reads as TGCAGTGCTAGAGACCCAGGCAGAAACATTCAGTACTTC. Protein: CSARDPGRNIQYF.

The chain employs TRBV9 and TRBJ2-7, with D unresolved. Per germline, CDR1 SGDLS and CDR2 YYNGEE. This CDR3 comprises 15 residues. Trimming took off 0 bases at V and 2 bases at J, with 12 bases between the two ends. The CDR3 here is CASSVAATETYEQYF. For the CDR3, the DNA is TGTGCCAGCAGCGTAGCAGCCACAGAAACCTACGAGCAGTACTTC.

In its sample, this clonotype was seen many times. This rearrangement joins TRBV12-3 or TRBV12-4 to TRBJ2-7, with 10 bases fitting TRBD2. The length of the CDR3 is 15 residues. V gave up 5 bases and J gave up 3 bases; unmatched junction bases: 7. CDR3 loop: CASSQGLAAYYEQYF. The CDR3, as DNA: TGTGCCAGCAGTCAAGGACTAGCGGCATACTACGAGCAGTACTTC.

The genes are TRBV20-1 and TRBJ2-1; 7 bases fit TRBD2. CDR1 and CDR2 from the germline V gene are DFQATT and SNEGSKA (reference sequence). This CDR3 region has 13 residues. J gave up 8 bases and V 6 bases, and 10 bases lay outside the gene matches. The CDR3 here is CSALWGGRDEQFF. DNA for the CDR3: TGCAGTGCCCTTTGGGGGGGTAGGGATGAGCAGTTCTTC.

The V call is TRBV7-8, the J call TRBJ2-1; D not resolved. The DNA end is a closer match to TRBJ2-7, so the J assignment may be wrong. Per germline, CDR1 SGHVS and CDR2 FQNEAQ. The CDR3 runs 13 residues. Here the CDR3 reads CASSLLPGNEQYF. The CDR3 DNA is TGTGCCAGCAGCTTACTCCCAGGCAATGAGCAGTACTTC.

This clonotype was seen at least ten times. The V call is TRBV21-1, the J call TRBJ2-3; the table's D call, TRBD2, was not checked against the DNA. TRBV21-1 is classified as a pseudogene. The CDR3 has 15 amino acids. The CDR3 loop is CASSKTSGSTDTQYF. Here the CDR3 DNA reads TGTGCCAGCAGCAAAACTAGCGGGAGCACAGATACGCAGTATTTT.